These 15 T cell receptor beta chains were all obtained from the same sample, sequenced in a study of CD8+ T cells in alopecia areata. Extracted from the samples, RNA was reverse transcribed into cDNA to serve as the sequencing template. TCRdb's copy holds only in-frame clones and misses some; the assay was immunoSEQ multiplex PCR. The sample gives 95,000 to 120,000 clones, approximately 60% of which show up once; roughly 20% is in the top ten. Source material: CD8+ T cells sorted from blood. These receptors all come from a human donor in good health.

This chain links TRBV5-4 with TRBJ2-3; 7 nucleotides align to TRBD1. The CDR3 has 15 residues. Germline assignment: CDR1 SGHNT and CDR2 YYREEE (reference sequence). V gave up 4 bases and J gave up 0 bases; unmatched junction bases: 5. CDR3 sequence (DNA): TGTGCCAGCAGCGGGGGACAGCCTAGCACAGATACGCAGTATTTT. It encodes CASSGGQPSTDTQYF.

CDR3 protein: CSVGSGGFIFTDTQYF. The CDR3, as DNA: TGCAGCGTTGGCAGCGGGGGATTTATTTTTACAGATACGCAGTATTTT. This chain joins TRBV29-1 and TRBJ2-3; 8 nucleotides match TRBD2. From germline, CDR1 is SQVTM and CDR2 ANQGSEA. The length of the CDR3 is 16 residues. V was clipped by 4 bases and J by 3 bases; unmatched bases: 12.

The chain uses TRBV5-4 and TRBJ1-1, with TRBD1 as a possible D gene (5 bases). Trimming removed 9 bases at V and 8 bases at J, with 17 bases between. Germline V gene lookup returns CDR1 SGHNT and CDR2 YYREEE (reference sequence). The CDR3 has 12 residues. CDR3 loop: CATPLPGGEAFF. In nucleotides, the CDR3 is TGTGCCACCCCGCTCCCCGGGGGGGAAGCTTTCTTT.

The chain has TRBV7-9 and TRBJ2-7, with TRBD2 matching over 11 bases. Trimming took 3 bases from V and 5 from J; bases not matched to a gene: 6. Germline CDR1 and CDR2: SEHNR and FQNEAQ (reference sequence). The CDR3 contains 15 residues. The CDR3 protein is CASSLVGTSGHEQYF. As DNA, the CDR3 is TGTGCCAGCAGCTTGGTGGGGACTAGCGGTCACGAGCAGTACTTC.

This clone was found once. The chain is built from TRBV7-2 and TRBJ2-3; D ambiguous. The CDR3 loop spans 13 amino acids. Per the germline V gene, CDR1 is SGHTA and CDR2 is FQGNSA. The V and J ends lost 1 base and 2 bases respectively, with 4 bases between them. CDR3 region: CASSLGFTDTQYF. The CDR3 bases are TGTGCCAGCAGCTTAGGGTTCACAGATACGCAGTATTTT.

The rearrangement uses TRBV5-4 and TRBJ1-2, with D uncertain. Trimming took 3 bases from V and 6 from J, leaving 15 bases between them. CDR1 is SGHNT, CDR2 YYREEE, per germline (reference sequence). The CDR3 consists of 14 residues. The CDR3 is CASSSPAGRDGYTF. The CDR3 DNA follows: TGTGCCAGCAGCTCCCCAGCGGGAAGGGATGGCTACACCTTC.

To note about this clone: Other DNA sequences in the same sample also yield this CDR3. The rearrangement joins TRBV11-2 to TRBJ2-7, with D hard to call. This CDR3 comprises 13 residues. The V end lost 1 base, the J end lost 4 bases, and 8 bases lay between the germline ends. Germline lookup yields CDR1 SGHAT and CDR2 FQNNGV. This CDR3 reads CASSLGRGYEQYF. CDR3 bases: TGTGCCAGCAGCTTAGGGCGAGGTTACGAGCAGTACTTC.

The V and J genes are TRBV15 and TRBJ2-7, with 9 bases lining up with TRBD1. The CDR3 runs 17 residues. Germline V lookup: CDR1 LNHNV, CDR2 YYDKDF (reference sequence). The J segment lost 2 bases and the V segment lost 0 bases, leaving 8 bases of the junction unmatched. The CDR3 is CATSRDARGQGAYEQYF. In DNA, the CDR3 is TGTGCCACCAGCAGAGACGCTCGGGGACAGGGAGCCTACGAGCAGTACTTC.

The V call is TRBV5-1, the J call TRBJ1-1, with D uncertain. V dropped 3 bases and J dropped 0 bases, with 9 bases sitting between them. CDR1 and CDR2 from the germline V gene are SGHRS and YFSETQ. There are 14 residues in the CDR3. The chain's CDR3 is CASSSDRMNTEAFF. The CDR3 DNA reads TGCGCCAGCAGCTCCGACCGCATGAACACTGAAGCTTTCTTT.

This clone showed up many times. For the CDR3, the DNA is TGTGCCAGCAGTTTCTCTGAGGGAGCTAGCTGGGCCGACACTGAAGCTTTCTTT. It specifies CASSFSEGASWADTEAFF. The J gene is TRBJ1-1, the V gene TRBV28; D remains ambiguous. The V and J ends lost 3 bases and 3 bases respectively, with 23 bases between them. CDR1 MDHEN and CDR2 SYDVKM come from the germline V gene. This CDR3 spans 18 amino acids.

This clone showed up just a few times. The chain has TRBV6-5 and TRBJ2-5; TRBD2 matches at 7 bases. The length of the CDR3 is 14 residues. The germline V gene has CDR1 MNHEY and CDR2 SVGAGI. Losses at the gene ends were 2 bases for V and 5 bases for J; bases not matched to a gene: 5. The CDR3 region is CASSYRGEAETQYF. The CDR3 DNA reads as TGTGCCAGCAGTTACCGGGGGGAGGCGGAGACCCAGTACTTC.

The J gene is TRBJ2-1, the V gene TRBV4-2; tentative D call: TRBD1 (7 bases). The CDR3 spans 16 residues. V was trimmed by 0 bases and J by 10 bases, leaving 19 bases between them. CDR1 is LGHNA, CDR2 YNFKEQ, per germline. CDR3 sequence (DNA): TGTGCCAGCAGCCAAGATCACCGGGGCCAGGGGGGCGAGCAGTTCTTC. Translated: CASSQDHRGQGGEQFF.

This clone appeared a few times. The V call is TRBV5-6, the J call TRBJ2-1; D might be TRBD1 (6 bases). This CDR3 spans 14 amino acids. Germline V gene sequence: CDR1 SGHDT, CDR2 YYEEEE. V shed 2 bases and J shed 6 bases, with 12 bases lying between them. CDR3 nucleotide sequence: TGTGCCAGCAGCTTAATTCCAGGGGCCAATGAGCAGTTCTTC. Residues: CASSLIPGANEQFF.

The chain employs TRBV5-1 and TRBJ2-2; D call uncertain. This CDR3 region has 13 residues. V lost 3 bases to trimming and J lost 5 bases, with 8 bases between them. Germline CDR1 reads SGHRS; CDR2 reads YFSETQ. The CDR3 DNA sequence: TGCGCCAGCAGCTCCCCCCCGACCGGGGAGCTGTTTTTT. Translating gives CASSSPPTGELFF.

This clone came up a few times. The rearrangement joins TRBV29-1 to TRBJ2-7, with unresolved D. The V gene's germline CDR1 is SQVTM and CDR2 ANQGSEA. The CDR3 has 10 residues. The V end lost 5 bases, the J end lost 4 bases, and 6 bases lay between the germline ends. The DNA for the CDR3 is TGCAGCGTTTTCACTTACGAGCAGTACTTC. It encodes CSVFTYEQYF.